The present T cell receptor (beta chain) was sequenced within a study of blood T cell repertoires in COVID-19. Study as a whole: Material from acute and convalescent COVID-19 was sourced from the United States, Italy and Spain. The analysed material was cDNA or gDNA that came from T cells, B-cell-depleted T cells, or PBMCs.

This CDR3 contains 15 residues. Germline trimming cut 6 bases from V and 1 base from J; bases unmatched to any gene: 7. The V gene's germline CDR1 is MNHEY and CDR2 SVGAGI. Only in-frame clones appear in the TCRdb table, and some are missing; sequencing was by immunoSEQ multiplex PCR. Of more than 95,000 clones in the sample, roughly 83% were seen once. The sequencing sample was made of peripheral blood. The chain is built from TRBV6-5 and TRBJ1-1; 8 bases line up with TRBD1. The clonotype was recovered from a man aged 40-49 years with active or convalescent COVID-19. CDR3 DNA sequence: TGTGCCAGCAGGGTGGACAGGGCTACGAACACTGAAGCTTTCTTT. Protein: CASRVDRATNTEAFF.